This note documents a single T cell receptor beta chain sequence. Its antigen is currently not known. Per-base quality was not reported, and no clone a single base away is much larger than it. The sample belongs to a study of CD8+CD57+ T cells in acquired aplastic anemia (dated by TCRdb to 2017 to 2018). A note on the overall study: DNA extracted from sorted CD4+ and CD8+ cells had a mean of approximately 3.3 ug, with a range of about 0.19 to 30 ug. CD8+CD57+ expansion was defined as a frequency above the mean frequency observed in healthy subjects. Study-level results and caveats: Between patients and healthy controls, no significant difference in CD8+ Simpson's diversity was found (P=0.060). About 30 CD8+ CDR3 sequences were found to be shared between patients and controls, but these sequences appeared to be highly expressed in patients and within the immunodominant clones of the patients.

Flow cytometry had shown CD8+CD57+ cell expansion in the patients selected for sequencing. Every patient had severe acquired aplastic anemia, diagnosed using the International Study of Aplastic Anemia and Agranulocytosis and Camitta criteria. At the time blood was sampled, none of the patients had received any therapy. The study deep-sequenced TCR repertoires of sorted CD4+ and CD8+ blood T cells from severe aplastic anemia patients and healthy subjects. In the USA, patient enrollment took place under clinicaltrials.gov protocols 00001620, 01623167, 00001397, 00071045, 00081523 and 00961064. Ficoll-Paque density gradient centrifugation was used to isolate peripheral blood mononuclear cells. Before DNA was extracted, CD4+ and CD8+ T cells were sorted using either FACS or magnetic beads. TCR beta VDJ combination and CDR3 sequence profiling used genomic DNA as the template. TCR repertoire sequencing was run on an Illumina HiSeq 2000. As for the original processing: Repertoires were assessed using TRBV/TRBJ rearrangement plots, CDR3 size and DJ length profiles, and Simpson's diversity index. The immunodominant clone was defined as the most abundant DNA sequence in deep sequencing data. CDR3 amino acid sequences were checked for sharing between subjects and were compared against published repertoires and the VDJdb database. TCRdb reran the public reads through fastp at Q25 and MiXCR, keeping productive beta chains. One record per CDR3 amino acid sequence lists the most common genes and DNA. TCRdb, rather than the study authors, made the V and J calls. The sample contains approximately 190,000 distinct CDR3 sequences, more than 45% of them found a single time. 8.5% to 10% of the sample lies in the top ten.

The CDR3 covers 13 residues, taking in both the cysteine and the phenylalanine. The CDR3 DNA has 39 bases and is translated from base 1. V is cut by 3 bases and J by 3 bases, and the space between the germline ends is 11 bases. Per the germline V gene (reference sequence), GTSNPN is the CDR1 and SVGIG is the CDR2. The source is a human donor with aplastic anemia. The rearranged segments are TRBV30 and TRBJ1-1; the D region possibly corresponds to TRBD1 (5 bases align). Material: sorted CD4+, CD8+, or CD8+CD57+ T cells (not recorded which) from PBMCs. The DNA sequence is TGTGCCTGGAGGGCAGGGTCGCACACTGAAGCTTTCTTT. Its protein product is CAWRAGSHTEAFF.